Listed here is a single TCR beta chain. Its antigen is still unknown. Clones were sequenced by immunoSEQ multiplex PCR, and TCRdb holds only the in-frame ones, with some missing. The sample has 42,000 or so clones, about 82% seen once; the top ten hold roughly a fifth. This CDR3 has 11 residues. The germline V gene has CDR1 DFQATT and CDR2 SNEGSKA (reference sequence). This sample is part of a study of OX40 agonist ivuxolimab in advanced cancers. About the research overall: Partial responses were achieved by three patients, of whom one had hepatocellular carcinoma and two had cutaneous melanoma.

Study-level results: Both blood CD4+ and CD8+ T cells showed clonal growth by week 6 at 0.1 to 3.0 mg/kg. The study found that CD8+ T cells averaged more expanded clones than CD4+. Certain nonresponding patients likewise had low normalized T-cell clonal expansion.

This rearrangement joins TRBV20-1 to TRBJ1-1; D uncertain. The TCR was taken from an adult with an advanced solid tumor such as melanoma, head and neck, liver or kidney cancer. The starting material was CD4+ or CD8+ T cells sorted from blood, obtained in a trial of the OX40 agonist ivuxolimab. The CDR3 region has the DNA TGCAGCGCCGGAGGGAGCACTGAAGCTTTCTTT. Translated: CSAGGSTEAFF.